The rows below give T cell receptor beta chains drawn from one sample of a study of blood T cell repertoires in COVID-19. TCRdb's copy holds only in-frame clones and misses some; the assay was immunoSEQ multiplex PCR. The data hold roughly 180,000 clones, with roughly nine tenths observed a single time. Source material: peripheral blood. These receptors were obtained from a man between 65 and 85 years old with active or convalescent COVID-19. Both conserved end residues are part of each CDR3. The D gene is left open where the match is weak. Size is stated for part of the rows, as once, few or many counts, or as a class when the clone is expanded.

CASSPRTGNYNEQFF,TGTGCCAGCAGCCCTCGGACAGGGAATTACAATGAGCAGTTCTTC,TRBV9,TRBJ2-1,-,TRBD1
CASSSGGGSNQPQHF,TGTGCCAGCAGTTCAGGGGGCGGGAGCAATCAGCCCCAGCATTTT,TRBV28,TRBJ1-5,-,TRBD1
CASSPRTGGGEQYF,TGCGCCAGCAGCCCACGGACAGGGGGGGGCGAGCAGTACTTC,TRBV5-1,TRBJ2-7,-,TRBD1
CASSIARNYGYTF,TGTGCCAGTAGTATAGCACGGAACTATGGCTACACCTTC,TRBV19,TRBJ1-2,-,-
CASSQDSTGGGNTIYF,TGCGCCAGCAGCCAAGATAGTACGGGGGGTGGAAACACCATATATTTT,TRBV4-1,TRBJ1-3,once,-
CASSQDAVRGTEAFF,TGCGCCAGCAGCCAAGATGCTGTACGGGGAACTGAAGCTTTCTTT,TRBV4-3,TRBJ1-1,once,-
CASSQGLADEQYF,TGTGCCAGCAGCCAGGGACTAGCGGACGAGCAGTACTTC,TRBV3-1/TRBV3-2,TRBJ2-7,-,TRBD2
CASSPTPSGGGREKLFF,TGTGCCAGCAGCCCAACCCCCTCTGGTGGAGGTAGAGAAAAACTGTTTTTT,TRBV3-1/TRBV3-2,TRBJ1-4,-,-
CASSPPGHGRYIQYF,TGTGCCAGCTCACCGCCGGGACACGGTCGGTACATTCAGTACTTC,TRBV18,TRBJ2-4,-,-
CASSYGTANTEAFF,TGTGCCAGCAGTTACGGGACAGCGAACACTGAAGCTTTCTTT,TRBV6-2/TRBV6-3,TRBJ1-1,once,TRBD1
CASSQGGSLNTGELFF,TGCGCCAGCAGCCAAGGTGGTAGTCTGAACACCGGGGAGCTGTTTTTT,TRBV4-1,TRBJ2-2,-,-
CASKTGTDYEQYF,TGTGCCAGCAAGACAGGGACTGACTACGAGCAGTACTTC,TRBV6-5,TRBJ2-7,-,-
CASSQVGLNHTGELFF,TGCGCCAGCAGCCAAGTCGGGTTAAACCACACCGGGGAGCTGTTTTTT,TRBV4-3,TRBJ2-2,once,-
CASSSQGGSEKLFF,TGTGCCAGCAGCTCCCAGGGAGGGAGTGAAAAACTGTTTTTT,TRBV5-6,TRBJ1-4,-,-
CASKLGSNTGELFF,TGTGCCAGTAAATTGGGCTCAAACACCGGGGAGCTGTTTTTT,TRBV19,TRBJ2-2,-,-
CASSYSTGSLDYGYTF,TGTGCCAGCAGTTACTCGACAGGGAGTCTAGACTATGGCTACACCTTC,TRBV6-2/TRBV6-3,TRBJ1-2,-,TRBD1
CASSVAHNQPQHF,TGTGCCAGCAGCGTAGCCCACAATCAGCCCCAGCATTTT,TRBV9,TRBJ1-5,-,-
CATSDHRGGSGSYEQYF,TGTGCCACCAGTGACCACAGAGGGGGCTCGGGCTCCTACGAGCAGTACTTC,TRBV24-1,TRBJ2-7,-,TRBD1
CASSASGTGVMNTEAFF,TGCGCCAGCAGCGCGTCCGGGACAGGGGTCATGAACACTGAAGCTTTCTTT,TRBV5-1,TRBJ1-1,-,TRBD1
CAWTLRDRGRSEQFF,TGTGCCTGGACCCTCCGGGACAGGGGGCGAAGTGAGCAGTTCTTC,TRBV30,TRBJ2-1,few,TRBD1
CASSLSQGIRTEAFF,TGTGCCAGCAGCTTAAGCCAGGGAATCCGCACTGAAGCTTTCTTT,TRBV7-8,TRBJ1-1,-,-
CASSRTSVYNEQFF,TGTGCCAGCAGTAGGACTAGCGTATACAATGAGCAGTTCTTC,TRBV2,TRBJ2-1,once,TRBD2
CASSVMGQSYNEQFF,TGTGCCAGCAGCGTGATGGGACAGTCCTACAATGAGCAGTTCTTC,TRBV9,TRBJ2-1,-,TRBD1
CASSSLGLGTEAFF,TGCGCCAGCAGCTCCTTGGGGCTGGGGACTGAAGCTTTCTTT,TRBV5-1,TRBJ1-1,-,-
CASSMGQAYGYTF,TGTGCCAGCAGCATGGGACAGGCATATGGCTACACCTTC,TRBV12-3/TRBV12-4,TRBJ1-2,-,TRBD1
CASSLTGVSPLHF,TGTGCCAGTAGCCTGACAGGGGTTTCACCCCTCCACTTT,TRBV7-2,TRBJ1-6,-,TRBD1
CASSLGQGGYGYTF,TGCGCCAGCAGCCTGGGACAGGGTGGCTATGGCTACACCTTC,TRBV5-1,TRBJ1-2,-,TRBD1
CASSLRQGSNTGELFF,TGTGCCAGCAGCTTACGACAGGGCTCGAACACCGGGGAGCTGTTTTTT,TRBV13,TRBJ2-2,few,TRBD1
CASSPTASTEAFF,TGCGCCAGCAGCCCAACAGCCAGCACTGAAGCTTTCTTT,TRBV4-3,TRBJ1-1,-,-
CASRPMKGEETQYF,TGTGCCAGCAGACCCATGAAGGGGGAAGAGACCCAGTACTTC,TRBV6-5,TRBJ2-5,-,-
CASSPRTGLRTNEKLFF,TGTGCCAGCAGCCCACGGACAGGGTTACGTACTAATGAAAAACTGTTTTTT,TRBV7-9,TRBJ1-4,few,TRBD1
CASSPRAASTDTQYF,TGTGCCAGCAGCCCCAGAGCGGCCAGCACAGATACGCAGTATTTT,TRBV27,TRBJ2-3,-,-
CASSHGRSSGRGNEQFF,TGCGCCAGCAGCCATGGGAGGTCTAGCGGGAGAGGCAATGAGCAGTTCTTC,TRBV4-3,TRBJ2-1,-,TRBD2
CASSQYKRGLAGSNEQFF,TGTGCCAGCAGCCAGTATAAGAGAGGGCTAGCGGGTAGCAATGAGCAGTTCTTC,TRBV3-1/TRBV3-2,TRBJ2-1,few,TRBD2
CASHEPYSNQPQHF,TGTGCCAGCCACGAGCCATATAGCAATCAGCCCCAGCATTTT,TRBV19,TRBJ1-5,few,-
CASSIGEYGYTF,TGTGCCAGTAGTATAGGGGAGTATGGCTACACCTTC,TRBV19,TRBJ1-2,once,-
CASSPRQSTDTQYF,TGTGCCAGCTCACCAAGACAGTCCACAGATACGCAGTATTTT,TRBV18,TRBJ2-3,once,-
CSVVSGGIERTQYF,TGCAGCGTTGTGAGCGGGGGGATTGAGCGGACCCAGTACTTC,TRBV29-1,TRBJ2-5,-,TRBD2
CASSPWTGAEEKLFF,TGTGCCAGCAGCCCATGGACAGGTGCGGAGGAAAAACTGTTTTTT,TRBV9,TRBJ1-4,-,TRBD1
CSGRSGQETQYF,TGCAGCGGACGATCAGGGCAAGAGACCCAGTACTTC,TRBV29-1,TRBJ2-5,-,-
CSVGAGPNTGELFF,TGCAGCGTTGGCGCGGGGCCGAACACCGGGGAGCTGTTTTTT,TRBV29-1,TRBJ2-2,few,-
CASSSPGGGSEQFF,TGTGCCAGCAGCTCACCCGGTGGGGGGTCTGAGCAGTTCTTC,TRBV7-2,TRBJ2-1,-,-
CASSPKGGRRDTDTQYF,TGTGCCAGCAGCCCTAAGGGGGGGCGCCGTGACACAGATACGCAGTATTTT,TRBV9,TRBJ2-3,-,-
CASTMSGNQPQHF,TGTGCCAGTACGATGAGCGGGAATCAGCCCCAGCATTTT,TRBV19,TRBJ1-5,-,-
CASSYSGENTPQHF,TGTGCCAGCAGTTACTCTGGTGAGAATACGCCCCAGCATTTT,TRBV6-6,TRBJ1-5,-,-
CASTIFTGWNQPQHF,TGTGCCAGTACCATCTTCACAGGGTGGAATCAGCCCCAGCATTTT,TRBV19,TRBJ1-5,-,-
CASSSQQGSSYNEQFF,TGTGCCAGCAGCTCTCAACAGGGGTCGTCCTACAATGAGCAGTTCTTC,TRBV5-5,TRBJ2-1,-,TRBD1
CASSLGRTGEKLFF,TGCGCCAGCAGCTTGGGCCGGACAGGGGAAAAACTGTTTTTT,TRBV5-1,TRBJ1-4,-,TRBD1
CASSPEQPANTGELFF,TGTGCCAGCTCACCAGAGCAACCCGCGAACACCGGGGAGCTGTTTTTT,TRBV18,TRBJ2-2,-,-